This T cell receptor beta chain derives from a study of T-cell reconstitution after alpha-beta-depleted transplantation in children. The TCRbeta library incorporated unique molecular identifiers. TCRdb fed the PCR reads into MiXCR, producing one record per CDR3 protein. The table includes almost 500,000 distinct CDR3 sequences, around 12% detected once. In this sample, this clonotype turned up a few times. Trimming took 1 base from V and 2 from J, leaving 6 bases between them. The CDR3 is made up of 13 amino acids. Germline V gene lookup returns CDR1 KGHSH and CDR2 LQKENI. The TCR comes from a human donor who donated a stem cell graft to a child with combined immunodeficiency. The rearrangement uses TRBV18 and TRBJ2-7; D not resolved. Specimen: PBMCs from the stem cell graft donor, collected from the stem cell graft. CDR3 bases: TGTGCCAGCTCACCACGAGTCCCCTACGAGCAGTACTTC. Translated, it gives CASSPRVPYEQYF.